This T cell receptor (beta chain) derives from a study of T cell responses to AZD1222 COVID-19 vaccine. Germline V CDR1 and CDR2: SGHRS, YFSETQ. V dropped 8 bases and J dropped 5 bases, with 13 bases sitting between them. CDR3 length: 12 residues. Here immunoSEQ multiplex PCR was the method, and the copy in TCRdb shows in-frame clones only, minus some. The sample carries about 120,000 clones, around 87% recorded once. As for this clone: Antigen: not known.

Study-level findings and limits: Repertoire collection took place solely once the T cell response had peaked. Compared with day 0, the breadth and depth of the Spike-specific TCR repertoire rose significantly after two doses of AZD1222. Donors were chiefly white British, with a greater number of females, and clonal diversity was perhaps underestimated. CD4 TCRs associated with vaccination spanned spike, dominating at 160-218 and 743-854.

Sequences were derived from peripheral blood, sampled on day 0 of AZD1222 vaccination. The gene calls are TRBV5-1 and TRBJ1-1; D gene ambiguous. The clonotype originates from an adult in good health. The DNA of the CDR3 is TGCGCCAGTCGGAGGAGTGCTACTGAAGCTTTCTTT. Residues: CASRRSATEAFF.